This TCR beta chain was sequenced in a study of chemoradiotherapy in HPV16-positive cancers. Turning to the study itself: Two HPV16-positive patients' cells yielded candidate HPV-specific clones and common motifs.

Trimming left V 5 bases short and J 4 bases short, with 11 bases between. Germline lookup yields CDR1 LNHDA and CDR2 SQIVND (reference sequence). The length of the CDR3 is 13 residues. The protocol was immunoSEQ multiplex PCR, while the TCRdb copy is restricted to in-frame clones and leaves out a portion. In the table there are more than 9,000 clones, about 83% of which are singletons. Sequenced material: blood, taken from a patient who underwent chemoradiotherapy. J is TRBJ1-1 and V is TRBV19; tentative D call: TRBD1 (6 bases). The sequence derives from a human donor with HPV-associated anogenital cancer. The CDR3 reads CASSSQGRTEAFF. The CDR3 DNA sequence: TGTGCCAGTAGTTCACAGGGTCGCACTGAAGCTTTCTTT.